A selection of T cell receptor beta chains follows, all from one sample in a study of T cells after yellow fever vaccination. TCRdb reprocessed the 5' RACE reads via MiXCR and lists one record per CDR3 protein. The sample yields 450,000 to 650,000 distinct CDR3 sequences, about 14% seen once. Sequencing used PBMCs, obtained on the day of the yellow fever booster vaccination. The receptors originated from a man aged 30 to 39 who received the YFV17D yellow fever vaccine. CDR3s include the opening cysteine and the closing phenylalanine or tryptophan. Fields, in order: clone size, J gene, V gene, D gene, CDR3 protein, CDR3 DNA. The D gene is left open where the match is weak. Where a row states a size, it is once, few, many or the class of an expanded clone; other rows omit it.

- TRBJ2-7 TRBV20-1 - CSASSGQSIYEQYF TGCAGTGCTAGTTCCGGACAGTCGATTTACGAGCAGTACTTC
- TRBJ2-2 TRBV7-8 TRBD1 CASSSRRDSYTGELFF TGTGCCAGCAGCTCTCGCCGGGACAGCTACACCGGGGAGCTGTTTTTT
- TRBJ2-5 TRBV6-2/TRBV6-3 TRBD1 CASSTGVTGRETQYF TGTGCCAGCAGTACCGGTGTGACAGGGAGAGAGACCCAGTACTTC
many TRBJ2-1 TRBV7-9 TRBD2 CASSPGLAEYNEQFF TGTGCCAGCAGCCCGGGACTAGCAGAATACAATGAGCAGTTCTTC
few TRBJ2-7 TRBV20-1 TRBD1 CSARFGIDRGSEQYF TGCAGTGCTAGATTTGGTATAGACAGGGGGAGTGAGCAGTACTTC
many TRBJ2-7 TRBV6-2/TRBV6-3 TRBD2 CASSPSGRGTYEQYF TGTGCCAGCAGCCCTAGCGGGAGGGGAACCTACGAGCAGTACTTC
- TRBJ2-7 TRBV11-2 TRBD2 CASSLTGTSVTLNYEQYF TGTGCCAGCAGCTTAACTGGGACTAGCGTTACACTAAACTACGAGCAGTACTTC
few TRBJ1-1 TRBV5-5 - CASSKGVVAFF TGTGCCAGCAGCAAGGGGGTTGTCGCTTTCTTT
- TRBJ1-2 TRBV7-2 - CASSRDQDYGYTF TGTGCCAGCAGTCGGGACCAAGACTATGGCTACACCTTC
few TRBJ1-2 TRBV19 - CASSIQGTNYGYTF TGTGCCAGTAGTATTCAAGGGACGAACTATGGCTACACCTTC
- TRBJ2-3 TRBV29-1 - CSVEWRLGPKGTDTQYF TGCAGCGTTGAATGGAGGCTAGGGCCTAAGGGCACAGATACGCAGTATTTT
few TRBJ2-2 TRBV6-5 TRBD1 CASSYVGGTVTRELFF TGTGCCAGCAGTTACGTAGGGGGCACCGTAACAAGAGAGCTGTTTTTT
- TRBJ2-3 TRBV5-1 - CASSLSPTDPQYF TGCGCCAGCAGCTTGTCCCCTACAGATCCGCAGTATTTT
- TRBJ2-5 TRBV9 - CASSAAQGSASGETQYF TGTGCCAGCAGCGCCGCGCAAGGGAGCGCGTCAGGGGAGACCCAGTACTTC
- TRBJ2-3 TRBV20-1 TRBD2 CSASRIAGGGTDTQYF TGCAGTGCAAGCAGAATAGCGGGAGGAGGGACAGATACGCAGTATTTT
- TRBJ2-3 TRBV4-1 - CASSQSAYTDTQYF TGCGCCAGCAGCCAGTCCGCATACACAGATACGCAGTATTTT
- TRBJ2-5 TRBV7-2 - CASSLVFQRAEETQYF TGTGCCAGCAGCTTAGTCTTCCAGCGGGCCGAAGAGACCCAGTACTTC
few TRBJ2-5 TRBV7-2 TRBD1 CASSMTGEAKTQYF TGTGCCAGCAGCATGACAGGGGAGGCGAAGACCCAGTACTTC
few TRBJ2-2 TRBV6-2/TRBV6-3 TRBD2 CASSYRGGLNTGELFF TGTGCCAGCAGTTATCGGGGGGGACTGAACACCGGGGAGCTGTTTTTT
- TRBJ2-7 TRBV12-3/TRBV12-4 - CASTLGGHSLEQYF TGTGCCAGCACCTTGGGGGGACATTCTCTCGAGCAGTACTTC
- TRBJ2-1 TRBV7-9 - CASSLAGWSYNEQFF TGTGCCAGCAGCTTAGCGGGGTGGTCCTACAATGAGCAGTTCTTC
few TRBJ1-5 TRBV19 - CASTTPGRGQPQHF TGTGCCAGTACCACGCCAGGGAGGGGACAGCCCCAGCATTTT
few TRBJ2-1 TRBV11-2 - CASSLRSSASSYNEQFF TGTGCCAGCAGCCTGAGGTCTAGCGCCAGCTCCTACAATGAGCAGTTCTTC
- TRBJ2-1 TRBV7-2 TRBD2 CASSFSGRPGEQFF TGTGCCAGCAGCTTCAGCGGGAGGCCGGGTGAGCAGTTCTTC
few TRBJ2-7 TRBV11-2 TRBD1 CASSLAGTGSF TGTGCCAGCAGCTTAGCCGGGACAGGGTCCTTC
few TRBJ2-1 TRBV9 - CASSVALTWEQFF TGTGCCAGCAGCGTAGCCCTAACATGGGAGCAGTTCTTC
- TRBJ2-2 TRBV5-1 TRBD2 CASSPKPTGTTLPSGGELFF TGCGCCAGCAGCCCAAAGCCGACCGGGACTACGCTCCCATCCGGCGGGGAGCTGTTTTTT
- TRBJ2-2 TRBV5-1 TRBD2 CASSPGLANTGELFF TGCGCCAGCAGCCCGGGACTAGCCAACACCGGGGAGCTGTTTTTT
- TRBJ2-1 TRBV12-3/TRBV12-4 - CASSFIDASLRYEQFF TGTGCCAGCAGTTTCATTGACGCATCACTACGGTATGAGCAGTTCTTC
few TRBJ2-3 TRBV7-9 - CASNKNLGQSDTQYF TGTGCCAGCAACAAAAACCTCGGACAGTCGGATACGCAGTATTTT
few TRBJ2-3 TRBV6-1 - CASSAGTHNTDTQYF TGTGCCAGCAGCGCCGGAACTCACAACACAGATACGCAGTATTTT
- TRBJ2-5 TRBV5-1 TRBD2 CASSLAAGEGETQYF TGCGCCAGCAGCTTGGCCGCGGGAGAGGGAGAGACCCAGTACTTC
few TRBJ2-5 TRBV24-1 TRBD1 CATSDLGQGKETQYF TGTGCCACCAGTGATTTGGGACAGGGGAAAGAGACCCAGTACTTC
- TRBJ2-7 TRBV7-2 - CASSLAGGGNLRTYEQYF TGTGCCAGCAGCTTAGCGGGTGGGGGAAACCTAAGGACCTACGAGCAGTACTTC
- TRBJ2-7 TRBV20-1 - CSARNDRSYEQYF TGCAGTGCTAGAAATGACAGATCATACGAGCAGTACTTC
many TRBJ2-3 TRBV4-2 - CASSQAAIGADTQYF TGTGCCAGCAGCCAAGCCGCGATTGGGGCAGATACGCAGTATTTT
few TRBJ1-1 TRBV5-4 - CASSLSFGEATEAFF TGTGCCAGCAGCTTGAGTTTCGGGGAAGCCACTGAAGCTTTCTTT
- TRBJ2-7 TRBV7-2 - CASSPQILTYEQYF TGTGCCAGCAGCCCACAGATTCTTACCTACGAGCAGTACTTC
- TRBJ1-2 TRBV27 - CASSPQGFGYTF TGTGCCAGCAGCCCGCAGGGCTTCGGCTACACCTTC
few TRBJ2-3 TRBV4-2 TRBD2 CASSQDLLAGNTQYF TGTGCCAGCAGCCAAGATTTGCTAGCGGGAAATACGCAGTATTTT
many TRBJ2-2 TRBV7-9 TRBD2 CASSRLAGDTGELFF TGTGCCAGCAGCCGACTAGCGGGAGACACCGGGGAGCTGTTTTTT
- TRBJ2-3 TRBV5-1 - CASSLATEITDTQYF TGCGCCAGCAGCTTGGCGACAGAAATCACAGATACGCAGTATTTT
few TRBJ1-1 TRBV5-1 TRBD1 CASSFGTGGLTEAFF TGCGCCAGCAGCTTTGGGACAGGGGGCTTAACTGAAGCTTTCTTT
- TRBJ2-3 TRBV27 - CASSLVMAEDTQYF TGTGCCAGCAGTTTAGTCATGGCGGAAGATACGCAGTATTTT
many TRBJ2-3 TRBV18 - CASSPSRDHTDTQYF TGTGCCAGCTCACCATCCCGGGACCACACAGATACGCAGTATTTT
few TRBJ2-5 TRBV7-2 - CASSQNQVRVSETQYF TGTGCCAGCAGCCAGAACCAAGTCAGGGTTTCGGAGACCCAGTACTTC
few TRBJ1-5 TRBV12-3/TRBV12-4 - CASSLQGPNQPQHF TGTGCCAGCAGTTTACAGGGGCCTAATCAGCCCCAGCATTTT